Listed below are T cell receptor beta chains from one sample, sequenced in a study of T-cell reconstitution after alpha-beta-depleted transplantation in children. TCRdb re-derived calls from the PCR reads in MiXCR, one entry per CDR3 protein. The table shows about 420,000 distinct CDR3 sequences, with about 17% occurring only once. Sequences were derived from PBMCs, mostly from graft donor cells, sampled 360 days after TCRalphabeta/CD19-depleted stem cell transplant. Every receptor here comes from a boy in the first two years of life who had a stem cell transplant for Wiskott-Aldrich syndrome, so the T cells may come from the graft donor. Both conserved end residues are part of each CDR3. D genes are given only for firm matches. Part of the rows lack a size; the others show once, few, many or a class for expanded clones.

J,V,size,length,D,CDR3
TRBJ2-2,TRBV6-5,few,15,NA,CASSYVGVPTGELFF
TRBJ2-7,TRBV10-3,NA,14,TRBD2,CAISPAGAGYEQYF
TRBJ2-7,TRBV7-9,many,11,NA,CASSLADEQYF
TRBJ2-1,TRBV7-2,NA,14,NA,CASSLTPGLGEQFF
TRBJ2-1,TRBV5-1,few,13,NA,CASSLVAGDEQFF
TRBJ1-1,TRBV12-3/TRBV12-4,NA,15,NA,CASSRLGRLNTEAFF
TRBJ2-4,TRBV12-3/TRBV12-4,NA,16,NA,CASSTSLRFAKNIQYF
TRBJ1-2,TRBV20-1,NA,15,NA,CSAIRGLQVSYGYTF
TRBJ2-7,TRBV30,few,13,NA,CAWSSYRTYEQYF
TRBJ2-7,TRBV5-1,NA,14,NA,CASSSLTASYEQYF
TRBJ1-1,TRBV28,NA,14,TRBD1,CASTNRGWVTEAFF
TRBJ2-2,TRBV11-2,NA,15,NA,CASRCVWDNTGELFF
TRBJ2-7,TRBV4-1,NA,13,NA,CASSQEARSEQYF
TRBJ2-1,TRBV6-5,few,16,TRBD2,CASSYGGLAVYNEQFF
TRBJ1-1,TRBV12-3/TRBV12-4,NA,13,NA,CASRGRGNTEAFF
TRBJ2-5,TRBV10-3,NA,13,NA,CAIRARDGETQYF
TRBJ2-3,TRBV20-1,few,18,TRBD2,CSALLYSKLAGDTDTQYF
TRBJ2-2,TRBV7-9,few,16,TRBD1,CASSAGQELYTGELFF
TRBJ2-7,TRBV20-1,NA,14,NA,CSARAGGHAGEQYF
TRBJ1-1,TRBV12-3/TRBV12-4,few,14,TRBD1,CASRPRGLTTEAFF
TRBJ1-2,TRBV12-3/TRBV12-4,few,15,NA,CASTPPGVYPYGYTF
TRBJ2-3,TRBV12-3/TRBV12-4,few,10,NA,CASGALTQYF
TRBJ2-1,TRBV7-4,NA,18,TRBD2,CACSSGPFREESYNEQFF
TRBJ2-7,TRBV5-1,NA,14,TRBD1,CASSQGTGRLLSVF
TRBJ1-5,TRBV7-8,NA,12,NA,CASSSREGPQHF
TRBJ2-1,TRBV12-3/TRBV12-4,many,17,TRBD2,CASSPTLGLAHYNEQFF
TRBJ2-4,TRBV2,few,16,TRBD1,CASSEARGQAKNIQYF
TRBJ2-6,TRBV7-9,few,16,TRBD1,CASSFHRGSGANVLTF
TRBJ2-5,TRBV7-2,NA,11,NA,CASSSERSQYF
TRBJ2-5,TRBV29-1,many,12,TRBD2,CSVGRGQETQYF
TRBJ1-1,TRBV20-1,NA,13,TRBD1,CSLRRQGATEAFF
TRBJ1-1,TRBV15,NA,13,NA,CATSDFIGTEAFF
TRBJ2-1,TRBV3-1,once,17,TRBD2,CASSHPGLGPPYNEQFF
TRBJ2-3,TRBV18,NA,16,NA,CASSPPKRGGRDTQYF
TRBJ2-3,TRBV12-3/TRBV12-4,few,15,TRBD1,CASSPKDRGRDTQYF
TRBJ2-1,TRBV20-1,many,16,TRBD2,CSASVTSGGPYNEQFF
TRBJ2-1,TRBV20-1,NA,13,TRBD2,CSAREDSYNEQFF
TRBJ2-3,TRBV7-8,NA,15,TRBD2,CASSLKRDGTDTQYF
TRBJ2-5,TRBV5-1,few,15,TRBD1,CASSSYRGPQETQYF
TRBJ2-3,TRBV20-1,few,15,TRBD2,CSAPRRGSGTDTQYF